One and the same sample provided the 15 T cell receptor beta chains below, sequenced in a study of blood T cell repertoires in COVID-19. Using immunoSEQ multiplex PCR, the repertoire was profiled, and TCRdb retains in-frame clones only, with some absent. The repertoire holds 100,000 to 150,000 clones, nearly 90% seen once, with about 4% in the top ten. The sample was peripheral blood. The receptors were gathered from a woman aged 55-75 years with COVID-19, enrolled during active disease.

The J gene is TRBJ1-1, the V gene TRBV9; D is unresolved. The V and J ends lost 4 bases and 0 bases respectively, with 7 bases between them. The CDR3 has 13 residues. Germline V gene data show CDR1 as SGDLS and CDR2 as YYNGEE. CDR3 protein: CASSTGLNTEAFF. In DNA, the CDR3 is TGTGCCAGCAGCACCGGTTTGAACACTGAAGCTTTCTTT.

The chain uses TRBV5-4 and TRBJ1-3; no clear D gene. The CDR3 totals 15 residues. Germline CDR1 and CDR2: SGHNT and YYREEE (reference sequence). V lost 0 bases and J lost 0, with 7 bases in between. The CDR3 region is CASSLATGSGNTIYF. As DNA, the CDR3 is TGTGCCAGCAGCTTGGCTACCGGCTCTGGAAACACCATATATTTT.

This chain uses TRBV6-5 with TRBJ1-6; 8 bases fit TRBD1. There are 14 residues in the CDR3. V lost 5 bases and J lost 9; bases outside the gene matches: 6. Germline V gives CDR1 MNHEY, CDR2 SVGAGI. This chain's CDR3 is CASSRGDRPSPLHF. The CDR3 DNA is TGTGCCAGCAGTCGCGGGGACAGGCCTTCACCCCTCCACTTT.

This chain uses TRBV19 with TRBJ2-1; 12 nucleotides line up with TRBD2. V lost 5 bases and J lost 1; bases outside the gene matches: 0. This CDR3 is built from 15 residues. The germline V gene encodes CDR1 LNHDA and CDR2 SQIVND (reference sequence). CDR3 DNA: TGTGCCAGTAGTGGACTAGCGGGGTCCTACAATGAGCAGTTCTTC. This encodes CASSGLAGSYNEQFF.

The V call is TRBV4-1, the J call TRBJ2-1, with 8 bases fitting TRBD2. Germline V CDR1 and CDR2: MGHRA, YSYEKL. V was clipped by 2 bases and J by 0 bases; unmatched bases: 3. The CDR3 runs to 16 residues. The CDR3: CASSQQRGSSYNEQFF. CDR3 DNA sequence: TGCGCCAGCAGCCAACAGCGGGGGAGCTCCTACAATGAGCAGTTCTTC.

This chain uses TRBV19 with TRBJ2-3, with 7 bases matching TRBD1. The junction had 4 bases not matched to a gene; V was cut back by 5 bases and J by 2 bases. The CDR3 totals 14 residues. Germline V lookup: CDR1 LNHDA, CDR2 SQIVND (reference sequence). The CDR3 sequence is CASSPGTATDTQYF. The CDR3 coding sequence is TGTGCCAGTAGTCCTGGGACAGCCACAGATACGCAGTATTTT.

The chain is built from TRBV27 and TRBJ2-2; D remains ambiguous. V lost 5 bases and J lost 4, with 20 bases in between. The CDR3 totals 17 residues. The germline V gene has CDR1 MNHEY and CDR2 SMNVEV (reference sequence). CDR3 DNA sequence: TGTGCCAGCAGTCCTCTGTACAACGTCCTTGGCACCGGGGAGCTGTTTTTT. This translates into CASSPLYNVLGTGELFF.

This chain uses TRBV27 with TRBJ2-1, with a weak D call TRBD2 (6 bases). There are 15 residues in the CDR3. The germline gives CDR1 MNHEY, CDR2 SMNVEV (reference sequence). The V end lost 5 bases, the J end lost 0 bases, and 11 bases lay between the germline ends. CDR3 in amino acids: CASSLGGFSYNEQFF. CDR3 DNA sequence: TGTGCCAGCAGTCTCGGGGGATTCTCCTACAATGAGCAGTTCTTC.

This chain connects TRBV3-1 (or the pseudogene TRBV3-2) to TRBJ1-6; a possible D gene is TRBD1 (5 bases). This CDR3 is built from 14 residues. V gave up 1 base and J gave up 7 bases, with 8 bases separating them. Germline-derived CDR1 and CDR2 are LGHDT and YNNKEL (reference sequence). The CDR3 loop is CASSQVPGNSPLHF. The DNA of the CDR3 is TGTGCCAGCAGCCAAGTCCCAGGGAATTCACCCCTCCACTTT.

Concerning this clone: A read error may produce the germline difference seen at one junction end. The CDR3 here is CSVEGGVRQETQYF. CDR3 nucleotide sequence: TGCAGCGTCGAAGGGGGGGTGAGGCAAGAGACCCAGTACTTC. The V call is TRBV29-1, the J call TRBJ2-5; maybe TRBD2 (7 bases). Germline V gene sequence: CDR1 SQVTM, CDR2 ANQGSEA. CDR3 length: 14 residues.

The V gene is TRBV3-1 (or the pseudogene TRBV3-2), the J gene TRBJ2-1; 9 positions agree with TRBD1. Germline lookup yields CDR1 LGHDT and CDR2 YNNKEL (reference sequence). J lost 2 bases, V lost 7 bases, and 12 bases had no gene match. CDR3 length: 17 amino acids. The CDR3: CASTTVGGTGTYNEQFF. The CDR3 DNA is TGTGCCAGCACCACCGTTGGGGGGACAGGGACCTACAATGAGCAGTTCTTC.

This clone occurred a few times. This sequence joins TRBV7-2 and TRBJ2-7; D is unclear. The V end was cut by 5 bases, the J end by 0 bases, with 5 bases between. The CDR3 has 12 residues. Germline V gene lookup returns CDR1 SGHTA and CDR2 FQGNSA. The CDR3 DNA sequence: TGTGCCAGCAGCCCCCTCTCCTACGAGCAGTACTTC. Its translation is CASSPLSYEQYF.

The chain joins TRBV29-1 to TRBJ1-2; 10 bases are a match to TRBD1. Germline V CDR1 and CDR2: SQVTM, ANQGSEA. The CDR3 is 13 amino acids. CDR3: CTIDRGPSYGYTF. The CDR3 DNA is TGCACAATAGACAGGGGGCCTAGCTATGGCTACACCTTC.

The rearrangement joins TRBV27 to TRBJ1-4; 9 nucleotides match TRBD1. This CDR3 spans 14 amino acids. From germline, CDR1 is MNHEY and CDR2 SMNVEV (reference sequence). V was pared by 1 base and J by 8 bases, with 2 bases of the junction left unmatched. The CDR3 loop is CASSLWGQGEKLFF. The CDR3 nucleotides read TGTGCCAGCAGTTTATGGGGACAGGGCGAAAAACTGTTTTTT.

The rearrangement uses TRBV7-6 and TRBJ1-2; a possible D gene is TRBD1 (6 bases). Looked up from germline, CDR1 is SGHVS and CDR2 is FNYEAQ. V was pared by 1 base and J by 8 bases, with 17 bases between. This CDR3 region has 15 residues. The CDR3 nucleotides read TGTGCCAGCAGCTTAGAAGGGGGGGCGCGTCGGGGCTACACCTTC. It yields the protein CASSLEGGARRGYTF.